The rows below give T cell receptor beta chains drawn from one sample of a study of CD8 T cells in ankylosing spondylitis. TCRdb processed the 5' RACE reads anew with MiXCR; each CDR3 protein has one entry. The table has under 150,000 distinct CDR3 sequences, roughly 9% seen once; the top ten hold approximately 3.3%. The sequencing input was blood, either unsorted or a sorted T cell fraction (not recorded which). The receptor set was obtained from a male donor with ankylosing spondylitis or in good health (not recorded which). CDR3s include the opening cysteine and the closing phenylalanine or tryptophan.

V gene: TRBV5-5
CDR3 length: 10
CDR3 protein: CARQQETQYF

V gene: TRBV12-3/TRBV12-4
CDR3 length: 14
CDR3 protein: CATKGENSNQPQHF

V gene: TRBV10-3
CDR3 length: 15
CDR3 protein: CAISESSLPQETQYF

V gene: TRBV7-2
CDR3 length: 17
CDR3 protein: CASSFGTSGRALYEQYF

V gene: TRBV20-1
CDR3 length: 16
CDR3 protein: CSASPRQGGSYQPQHF

V gene: TRBV12-3/TRBV12-4
CDR3 length: 12
CDR3 protein: CASSPGYYEQYF

V gene: TRBV6-2/TRBV6-3
CDR3 length: 17
CDR3 protein: CASSYREASGTTDTQYF

V gene: TRBV10-3
CDR3 length: 19
CDR3 protein: CAISESNRLAGVITDTQYF

V gene: TRBV2
CDR3 length: 19
CDR3 protein: CTSSLVASRKFANTGELFF

V gene: TRBV9
CDR3 length: 16
CDR3 protein: CASSVLAGANTGELFF